The entry that follows covers one T cell receptor (beta chain) sequence. The method was immunoSEQ multiplex PCR; TCRdb's version includes in-frame clones alone and lacks a portion of them. The repertoire holds fewer than 20,000 clones, with about 80% as singletons. The data were taken from a study of tumour-infiltrating T cells in Burkitt lymphoma. Study context: Survival, overall and progression-free, tracked with productive clonality.

With V trimmed by 0 bases and J by 0 bases, 3 bases remained unmatched. There are 17 residues in the CDR3. The V gene's germline CDR1 is SGHNT and CDR2 YYREEE (reference sequence). The V call is TRBV5-4, the J call TRBJ2-3; 11 bases agree with TRBD2. The sequenced sample consisted of tumor tissue. The receptor's source is a human donor with diffuse large B-cell lymphoma. The CDR3 protein is CASSLGLAGGSTDTQYF. CDR3 DNA sequence: TGTGCCAGCAGCTTGGGTTTAGCGGGGGGGAGCACAGATACGCAGTATTTT.